These 13 T cell receptor beta chains were sequenced from one sample in a study of T cell changes during pregnancy in multiple sclerosis. Using immunoSEQ multiplex PCR, the repertoire was profiled, and TCRdb retains in-frame clones only, with some absent. The data show 30,000 to 45,000 clones, under 95% seen once. Material: CD8+ T cells from peripheral blood mononuclear cells, obtained in the first trimester of pregnancy. These receptor sequences come from a female donor with multiple sclerosis, enrolled in a pregnancy study.

The J gene is TRBJ1-3, the V gene TRBV9, with D perhaps TRBD1 (6 bases). The CDR3 spans 16 residues. Germline V CDR1 and CDR2: SGDLS, YYNGEE. The ends were cut back, 4 bases at V and 0 bases at J, with 14 bases in the middle. CDR3 amino acids: CASSFNRVRSGNTIYF. The CDR3 DNA reads as TGTGCCAGCAGCTTCAACAGGGTTCGCTCTGGAAACACCATATATTTT.

The rearrangement joins TRBV30 to TRBJ2-7; 7 nucleotides match TRBD2. Germline assignment: CDR1 GTSNPN and CDR2 SVGIG (reference sequence). V was clipped by 5 bases and J by 5 bases; unmatched bases: 6. The CDR3 is made up of 12 amino acids. The CDR3 nucleotides read TGTGCCTGGGACGGGGGGACCCACGAGCAGTACTTC. Its translation is CAWDGGTHEQYF.

The chain couples TRBV11-2 to TRBJ2-7; no firm D call. The CDR3 has 13 amino acids. CDR1 is SGHAT and CDR2 is FQNNGV in the germline V gene. The germline V and J ends were trimmed by 1 base and 3 bases, with 7 bases remaining between them. The CDR3: CASSLGLDYEQYF. The CDR3 DNA sequence: TGTGCCAGCAGCTTAGGACTTGACTACGAGCAGTACTTC.

V usage is TRBV7-8 and J usage is TRBJ1-1; no definite D call. This CDR3 has 13 residues. With 7 bases removed from V and 0 bases from J, the gap between germline ends came to 9 bases. Germline CDR1 and CDR2: SGHVS and FQNEAQ. CDR3 in DNA: TGTGCCAGCACCCTAGGCCTGAACACTGAAGCTTTCTTT. Translating gives CASTLGLNTEAFF.

The rearrangement uses TRBV6-4 and TRBJ2-1; 9 positions match TRBD2. The V segment lost 5 bases and the J segment 8 bases; nucleotides outside the gene matches: 10. Looked up from germline, CDR1 is MRHNA and CDR2 is SNTAGT. This CDR3 has 15 amino acids. In DNA form, the CDR3 reads TGTGCCAGCAGTAGAGCTAGCGGGGAGGTCGATGAGCAGTTCTTC. This encodes CASSRASGEVDEQFF.

CDR3 in DNA: TGCGCCAGCAGCCAAGGTGCCGGGACAGCCATGAACACTGAAGCTTTCTTT. This gives the protein CASSQGAGTAMNTEAFF. The J gene is TRBJ1-1, the V gene TRBV4-1; 7 bases line up with TRBD1. CDR3 size: 17 residues. Germline CDR1 MGHRA, CDR2 YSYEKL. J gave up 0 bases and V 1 base, and 8 bases lay outside the gene matches.

V usage is TRBV25-1 and J usage is TRBJ2-3, with 9 bases lining up with TRBD2. J lost 1 base, V lost 0 bases, and 8 bases had no gene match. Germline V gene data show CDR1 as MGHDK and CDR2 as SYGVNS. This CDR3 is 18 amino acids long. The CDR3 sequence is CASSEYFGERGGTDTQYF. CDR3 sequence (DNA): TGTGCCAGCAGTGAATATTTTGGTGAGCGGGGGGGCACAGATACGCAGTATTTT.

The chain uses TRBV27 and TRBJ1-1; 8 nucleotides agree with TRBD1. The V and J ends lost 4 bases and 0 bases, in that order; junction bases with no gene match: 10. The V gene's germline CDR1 is MNHEY and CDR2 SMNVEV (reference sequence). The CDR3 contains 17 residues. The CDR3 nucleotides read TGTGCCAGCAGTTCCGGGACAGGCCGAGGTTTGAACACTGAAGCTTTCTTT. Translated: CASSSGTGRGLNTEAFF.

This clone was recorded a few times. This chain uses TRBV6-4 with TRBJ1-2; 7 bases are a match to TRBD1. The germline V gene encodes CDR1 MRHNA and CDR2 SNTAGT. The V segment lost 2 bases and the J segment 2 bases; nucleotides outside the gene matches: 5. This CDR3 has 15 residues. Written as DNA, the CDR3 is TGTGCCAGCAGTGACACAGGGGTTGGGAACTATGGCTACACCTTC. Translation gives CASSDTGVGNYGYTF.

CDR3 bases: TGTGCCAGTAGTACCAGCGGGGGGGCGACCGGGGAGCTGTTTTTT. Its protein product is CASSTSGGATGELFF. V usage is TRBV19 and J usage is TRBJ2-2; 10 nucleotides agree with TRBD2. Per germline, CDR1 LNHDA and CDR2 SQIVND (reference sequence). The CDR3 length is 15 residues. Trimming took 4 bases from V and 5 from J; bases not matched to a gene: 4.

V usage is TRBV6-1 and J usage is TRBJ2-2; 7 bases match TRBD2. The ends lost 7 bases at V and 1 base at J; junction bases unmatched: 6. This CDR3 region has 15 residues. Germline-derived CDR1 and CDR2 are MNHNS and SASEGT. CDR3 in amino acids: CASTSWGGNTGELFF. DNA of the CDR3: TGTGCCAGCACATCGTGGGGGGGGAACACCGGGGAGCTGTTTTTT.

This rearrangement joins TRBV25-1 to TRBJ2-5, with 10 bases matching TRBD1. The CDR3 is 15 amino acids. Germline V CDR1 and CDR2: MGHDK, SYGVNS. The V segment lost 1 base and the J segment 3 bases; nucleotides outside the gene matches: 2. The CDR3 region has the DNA TGTGCCAGCAGTGAATCGGGACAGGGGAAAGAGACCCAGTACTTC. It translates to CASSESGQGKETQYF.

This rearrangement joins TRBV10-1 to TRBJ1-1; the match to TRBD1 covers 8 bases. Germline V gene data show CDR1 as WNHNN and CDR2 as SYGVQD (reference sequence). Trimming cost V 5 bases and J 1 base; bases outside gene matches: 3. The CDR3 runs to 14 residues. CDR3 loop: CASSKGQGNTEAFF. For the CDR3, the DNA is TGCGCCAGCAGTAAAGGACAGGGGAACACTGAAGCTTTCTTT.